This paragraph reports one T cell receptor beta chain. The specificity of this receptor is unknown. No base qualities exist here, and no much larger clone lies one base off it. The cohort consisted of 650 to 850 healthy bone marrow donors. At the time of sampling, all cohort members were nominally healthy, though unrecorded immune exposures were likely present. The donor was CMV seronegative and belonged to the group of over 300 seronegative cohort members. A peripheral blood sample was collected from each donor, and TCR beta sequencing was performed on peripheral blood mononuclear cells. Genomic DNA was extracted from the blood cell samples with the Qiagen DNeasy Blood Extraction Kit. Library prep was done by the immunoSEQ multiplex PCR assay. For the multiplex PCR, a mixture combining 60 forward primers for TCR Vbeta segments and 13 reverse primers for TCR Jbeta segments was used. The CDR3 region of rearranged TCR beta genes was amplified from genomic DNA by a multiplex PCR assay. The amplified TCR beta libraries were sequenced on the Illumina HiSeq System as 87-base-pair reads. From the authors' description of their analysis: In a later analysis, some 80 million unique TCR beta chains were counted across the approximately 670 repertoires, and approximately 11 million of these chains were shared by at least two donors. Raw reads were error-corrected and collapsed into unique sequences by a nearest-neighbor algorithm in which closely related sequences were merged to remove PCR and sequencing errors. Alignment of CDR3 sequences to IMGT reference sequences was used to assign V, D and J gene segments. For a sequence to be retained, a match of at least six nucleotides was required to both a V gene segment and a J gene segment. A rearrangement counted as productive if the CDR3 had no stop codons and remained in frame with V and J, and every other rearrangement counted as non-productive. CDR3 was defined by IMGT convention, running from the second conserved V-encoded cysteine to the conserved J-encoded phenylalanine. The earlier analysis of fewer than 700 of the donors excluded sequences that lacked an unambiguous match to a single V gene segment. An earlier analysis of a few hundred of the donors called V segments functional above 56.7% productive rearrangements and segregating when the between-donor standard deviation exceeded 5%. A statistical classification framework was built to diagnose cytomegalovirus status from the catalog of TCR beta chain sequences. In a later analysis, TCR nucleotide sequences were compared against IMGT/GENE-DB human TR gene sequences so that V and J genes could be assigned. In a later analysis, CDR3 sequences and most-parsimonious VDJ recombination scenarios were assigned using the TCRdist pipeline. In a later analysis, each TCR beta chain was defined by its CDR3 amino acid sequence together with its V-gene family, and reads lacking a unique V-gene family were excluded. In a later analysis, 450 to 600 highly shared, low-generation-probability nucleotide sequences were removed to address suspected cross-contamination and a sequencing artifact. A later analysis calculated a clonal expansion index for each public chain from normalized within-repertoire ranks of inferred template counts. In a later analysis, generation probabilities were computed with a VDJ recombination model fitted to out-of-frame rearrangements, and the resulting probabilities were checked against IGoR. A later analysis scored TCR-TCR, TCR-HLA and TCR-CMV co-occurrence with hypergeometric tests, applying a repertoire-size bias correction to TCR pairs. In a later analysis, false discovery rates were estimated by permuting HLA or CMV assignments 20 times. In a later analysis, co-occurring TCRs were grouped with DBSCAN, and TCRdist sequence similarity was added when clustering was performed within HLA-allele-positive subsets. Co-occurrence clustering excluded repertoires with fewer than 30,000 or more than 120,000 public chains, plus five with anomalous nucleotide sharing. TCRdb retrieved this table from immuneACCESS and kept in-frame rearrangements only. Not all clones are present; in checked studies, unresolved V genes account for under half, and no reason is known for the remainder. That table is the source of V, J and clone size, and D and trimming were worked out from the DNA. Counted in this sample were over 100,000 clones; around 87% of them appeared once. The ten top clones hold more than 4.5% of the sample.

These data belong to a study of cytomegalovirus exposure and HLA in healthy donors (dated by TCRdb to about 2017). In terms of the full investigation: An earlier analysis of several hundred of the donors reported 250 to 350 Gb of sequence data and roughly 120 million unique TCR beta sequences obtained from about 180 million T cells. Typing coverage varied by locus: roughly 629-640 donors for A, B, C, DRB1 and DQB1; more than 500 for DQA1; over 600 for DPA1; roughly 450 for DPB1. Genome-wide SNP genotypes for about three fifths of the roughly 670 donors were used in a later genetic analysis, which treated that subset as a discovery cohort. To predict cytomegalovirus infection status, the study combined high-throughput TCR immunosequencing, statistical association of individual TCRs with disease status, and machine learning. An early release that covered fewer than 800 HLA-typed donors contained 300 to 350 gigabases of sequencing data and roughly 84 million unique TCR sequences. A separate validation cohort of over 95 different subjects was used in addition to the 666-subject first cohort. The T cell repertoires of around 670 subjects were profiled by immunosequencing and related to cytomegalovirus serostatus. Across 398 genotyped donors of the cohort, an average of approximately 200,000 unique TCR beta nucleotide sequences per donor were sequenced, and 15% to 20% of those sequences were non-productive. Alongside the repertoire data, information on donor age, sex, ethnicity and CMV serostatus was compiled. HLA typing covered class I and class II loci at four-digit resolution. An earlier analysis of approximately 630 of the donors applied high-throughput TCR beta sequencing to assess whether each TCR beta V gene segment acted as functional or pseudogenic. Of the roughly 400 genotyped donors, about 80% fell in the genetic ancestry cluster associated with self-reported Caucasian donors. To study patterns of TCR occurrence, a later analysis re-analyzed previously published TCR beta repertoires from more than 550 donors and added high-resolution HLA genotyping. The study was designed to test whether signatures of past pathogen exposure could be identified by cataloging public T cell receptors. All discovery cohort repertoires had been generated using a single sequencing platform. The later analysis used no new phenotypic data to find candidate immune exposures, relying instead on TCR beta sequences and their occurrence across donors. Roughly 5 DR-DQ haplotypes were handled as single units for association and clustering, since linkage in the cohort was strong.

Beyond this particular receptor, the publication reports: A later genetic analysis associated a missense DCLRE1C variant with V-gene and J-gene trimming of TCR beta chains, and an independent cohort replicated the association. A later genetic analysis reported fewer N-insertions in productive TCRs among donors in an Asian-associated ancestry cluster than the roughly 620-donor mean. Presence/absence analyses assumed roughly uniform sequencing depth across donors, an assumption that may not hold. The classifier was reported to diagnose cytomegalovirus status with high specificity and sensitivity in both the original and validation cohorts. According to a later analysis, TCR association rates differed among HLA loci, with DRB1 alleles showing the most associated TCRs and HLA-C alleles showing the fewest. Correlated functional status among segregating V segments might be attributable to linkage disequilibrium, but an unknown experimental factor could not be ruled out. Because the 87-base-pair reads could not distinguish some IMGT-functional V segments, including TRBV6-2 and TRBV6-3, those segments were excluded. In an earlier analysis of 587 of the donors, most TCR beta V segments appeared in productive rearrangements about 87% or about 30% of the time, broadly matching IMGT annotations. The authors suggested that the approach could potentially be extended to other disease states and immunological phenotypes. According to a later analysis, most CMV-associated TCR beta chains appeared to be HLA-restricted, and the HLA associations seemed to be driven largely by CMV exposure. A later analysis found that HLA-associated TCR beta chains were more clonally expanded and had lower generation probabilities than equally common non-associated chains. A cluster of highly shared sequence variants was judged likely to be a technical artifact of the sequencing pipeline. According to a later analysis, parvovirus B19, influenza, CMV and Epstein-Barr virus appeared linked to several top co-occurrence clusters. In this cohort, only TCR beta chains were sequenced, and detectable features were limited by the absence of alpha or paired-chain data. A further reported finding was that TCR beta sequences accurately predicted the HLA-A and HLA-B alleles for most subjects in the first cohort. Most TCR sequences were observed very rarely across donors, whereas some public TCRs were present in many individuals. A few of the identified cytomegalovirus-associated TCR beta chains were confirmed in vitro to be specific for cytomegalovirus antigens. A total of 150 or so TCR beta chains were listed by the study as associated with cytomegalovirus. Because HLA typing was unavailable for some donors at each locus, only the typed subset was used in association tests. Because counts were too low, roughly 18 rarely observed V segments, including chromosome 9 orphons, were left out of the earlier analysis of roughly 600 of the donors. Strong co-occurrence of HLA alleles, especially DR and DQ, made assigning TCR associations to individual alleles difficult. The only immune exposure information available for the cohort was CMV serostatus. In a later analysis, some 17,000 TCR beta sequences were associated with specific HLA alleles at a false discovery rate of 0.05.

From its cysteine to its phenylalanine, the CDR3 spans 15 amino acids. CDR3 DNA only is kept here, 45 bases in frame from base 1. Based on the germline V gene, the CDR1 and CDR2 sequences are SGHDN and FVKESK. Unmatched junction bases come to 8, with V trimmed by 2 bases and J by 5 bases. Sequencing input: PBMCs. This TCR was sampled from a woman in her 30s in good health and CMV-seronegative. The V and J genes are TRBV14 and TRBJ1-2, and 7 junction bases match TRBD1. The bases read TGTGCCAGCAGCCAACACGGAAGGGGGCTTTATGGCTACACCTTC. It codes for CASSQHGRGLYGYTF.